This is a list of T cell receptor beta chains from one sample in a study of blood T cell repertoires in COVID-19. Method: immunoSEQ multiplex PCR; TCRdb's copy keeps in-frame clones and lacks some. The sample yields some 250,000 clones, approximately 91% seen once. The specimen sequenced was PBMCs or T cells enriched from blood (not recorded which). These receptors all come from a human donor in a cohort exposed to, infected with or recovered from COVID-19 (not recorded which). The donor label of this sample is uncertain. The CDR3 runs from the conserved cysteine through the conserved F or W. The D gene is left open where the match is weak. Size is omitted from some rows. Given values are once, few, many or a class for expanded clones.

cdr3_nt,cdr3_aa,j_call,v_call,clone_size,d_call
TGTGCCAGCAGCAGCGGCGGGGGCGCGAACACCGGGGAGCTGTTTTTT,CASSSGGGANTGELFF,TRBJ2-2,TRBV11-3,once,-
TGTGCCAGTAGCATCGGACAGGGGGCTAACTATGGCTACACCTTC,CASSIGQGANYGYTF,TRBJ1-2,TRBV19,-,TRBD1
TGTGCCAGCAGGCCTACAGGGGGCCCGGGCTTCGGGCATTTT,CASRPTGGPGFGHF,TRBJ1-5,TRBV6-6,once,TRBD1
TGTGCCAGCAGCTTTGACTACGACTACGAGCAGTACTTC,CASSFDYDYEQYF,TRBJ2-7,TRBV7-2,-,-
TGCGCCAGCAGCCAAGAGATAACCGGTCAACGGTATGGCTACACCTTC,CASSQEITGQRYGYTF,TRBJ1-2,TRBV4-3,-,-
TGTGCCAGTAGTAACAATGGAGACTATGGCTACACCTTC,CASSNNGDYGYTF,TRBJ1-2,TRBV19,-,-
TGTGCCAGCTCCCCAAAGGCAGGGAATTCACCCCTCCACTTT,CASSPKAGNSPLHF,TRBJ1-6,TRBV18,-,-
TGTGCCAGCAGCGCCCTACAGGGGGGGGGCATAAACACCGGGGAGCTGTTTTTT,CASSALQGGGINTGELFF,TRBJ2-2,TRBV9,-,-
TGTGCCAGCAGTTTATCACTAGCGGGGGACAGAGATACGCAGTATTTT,CASSLSLAGDRDTQYF,TRBJ2-3,TRBV28,-,TRBD2
TGTGCCAGTCACGGCGGTTATAGCAATCAGCCCCAGCATTTT,CASHGGYSNQPQHF,TRBJ1-5,TRBV19,-,-
TGTGCCAGCAGCTTGGAGGACAGGGGTGAGACCCAGTACTTC,CASSLEDRGETQYF,TRBJ2-5,TRBV5-5,-,TRBD1
TGTGCCACCAGTGAGCCTTCTAGCGGGCACAATGAGCAGTTCTTC,CATSEPSSGHNEQFF,TRBJ2-1,TRBV24-1,-,TRBD2
TGTGCCAGCAGCTTAGCATCCCCTCGTACTGAAGCTTTCTTT,CASSLASPRTEAFF,TRBJ1-1,TRBV7-2,-,-
TGTGCCAGCAGCTTAGGGTGGGGGCTGGGGGAGACCCAGTACTTC,CASSLGWGLGETQYF,TRBJ2-5,TRBV7-9,-,-
TGTGCCAGCAGTTACGGACAGGGTAGTAACTATGGCTACACCTTC,CASSYGQGSNYGYTF,TRBJ1-2,TRBV6-5,-,TRBD1